The TCR beta chain under discussion was sequenced for a study of blood T cell repertoires in COVID-19 (dated by TCRdb to the early 2020s). Concerning the study at large: Collaborator samples came from the United States, Italy and Spain and covered acute and convalescent phases of COVID-19. The prospective study material was composed of cDNA or gDNA derived from T cells, B-cell-depleted T cells, or PBMCs. The dataset comprised deeply sampled blood TCRbeta repertoires from subjects exposed to, actively infected with, or recovered from COVID-19. A freely available public database, intended as a resource for researchers studying the immune response to SARS-CoV-2, is where the repertoires were released. Samples came from the ongoing ImmuneRACE study (first 160 participants) plus 1,254 subjects from 6 global collaborators. Sample metadata almost always included a de-identified subject ID, COVID-19 status, age in years and sex. Where HLA class I and class II types were available, the types were taken from metadata supplied by the sample provider, not from assay-based typing.

In the case of this clone: The antigen it recognizes is unknown. Qualities for individual bases were not recorded, and no much larger clone is one base off.

Whole blood was collected in K2EDTA tubes by collaborating institutions according to the institutions' own protocols. For TCRbeta analysis, collaborator samples were shipped as frozen whole blood, as isolated PBMCs, or as DNA extracted from either sample type. General study outcomes and caveats: How much clinical and demographic metadata was included differed by source and by participant, and the metadata was provided uncurated.

V is reduced by 6 bases and J by 8 bases, leaving a spacing of 14 bases between them. Per the germline V gene (reference sequence), MNHEY is the CDR1 and SMNVEV is the CDR2. The CDR3, from cysteine to phenylalanine, totals 14 residues. The DNA shown is the 42-base CDR3, in frame from base 1. The immunoSEQ Assay, a bias-controlled multiplex PCR, was used to amplify TCRbeta CDR3 regions from genomic DNA. Per the source publication's procedure: Nucleated cell counts per sample were estimated from amplification of reference gene primers within the assay. To quantify the absolute abundance of each unique TCRbeta CDR3 rearrangement, sequence reads were collapsed and filtered. For each sample, productive Simpson clonality was calculated as the square root of Simpson's diversity index over productive rearrangements. TCRdb limited this immuneACCESS table to in-frame rearrangements with V and J called. A share of clones is missing; checked studies link under half to unresolved V genes, and the rest is unexplained. V, J and clone size reflect that table, while D and trimming were determined from the DNA. Here the sample has some 150,000 clones; approximately 90% occur a single time. The ten largest clonotypes hold 2.5% to 3% of the sample.

The sequencing sample was made of peripheral blood. The clonotype originates from a man aged 60-69 years with active or convalescent COVID-19. The chain is assembled from TRBV27 and TRBJ1-6; no D gene can be assigned with confidence. The nucleotide sequence is TGTGCCAGCAGGTTAGCGGGCCCTTATTCACCCCTCCACTTT. This translates into CASRLAGPYSPLHF.